These T cell receptor beta chains were read from a single sample in a study of cytomegalovirus exposure and HLA in healthy donors. Sequencing used immunoSEQ multiplex PCR; TCRdb keeps in-frame clones, though not all of them. The sample contains 120,000 to 150,000 clones, 61% of which appear only once. Sequenced: PBMCs. The receptors shown here come from a male donor in good health and CMV-seronegative. Both conserved end residues are part of each CDR3. The D gene is left open where the match is weak. Clone size, where shown, is once, few, many, or a class for clones that have expanded.

>.|13|TRBJ1-1|.|TRBV29-1
TGCAGCGTTGAACCGTCAGGGAACACTGAAGCTTTCTTT
CSVEPSGNTEAFF
>TRBD1|14|TRBJ2-7|.|TRBV4-3
TGCGCCAGCAGCCCCACAGGGGGTTCCTACGAGCAGTACTTC
CASSPTGGSYEQYF
>TRBD1|14|TRBJ1-4|.|TRBV10-3
TGTGCCATCGGAGACAGGGGGCACGATGAAAAACTGTTTTTT
CAIGDRGHDEKLFF
>.|15|TRBJ2-1|.|TRBV6-4
TGTGCCAGCAGCGCGGAGTTTGGGTCCTACAATGAGCAGTTCTTC
CASSAEFGSYNEQFF
>.|17|TRBJ2-1|once|TRBV27
TGTGCCAGCAGTTTTGGCGGGGCCAGGAGCTCCTACAATGAGCAGTTCTTC
CASSFGGARSSYNEQFF
>TRBD2|15|TRBJ2-3|.|TRBV28
TGTGCCAGCAGCTCTCCGGCGGGGGGGGCAGATACGCAGTATTTT
CASSSPAGGADTQYF
>.|14|TRBJ1-5|.|TRBV18
TGTGCCAGCTCACCAGGAGGGGGGGGTCAGCCCCAGCATTTT
CASSPGGGGQPQHF
>.|16|TRBJ2-7|.|TRBV15
TGTGCCACCAGCAGAGAGAGGTGGGACAACTCCTACGAGCAGTACTTC
CATSRERWDNSYEQYF
>.|14|TRBJ2-7|.|TRBV11-2
TGTGCCAGCTCATGGGGGCCCTACTCCTACGAGCAGTACTTC
CASSWGPYSYEQYF
>TRBD2|15|TRBJ2-7|.|TRBV5-1
TGCGCCAGCAGCTCTTCGACTAGCGTCTCCTACGAGCAGTACTTC
CASSSSTSVSYEQYF
>TRBD1|14|TRBJ1-2|.|TRBV6-1
TGTGCCAGCAGGGATACAGGGGGTAGGGATGGCTACACCTTC
CASRDTGGRDGYTF
>TRBD1|12|TRBJ1-2|few|TRBV29-1
TGCAGCGTTTCAAGAACAGGGGATGGCTACACCTTC
CSVSRTGDGYTF
>.|13|TRBJ2-4|.|TRBV7-3
TGTGCCAGCAGCTTAGGGCAGGGGAGCATTCAGTACTTC
CASSLGQGSIQYF
>TRBD2|15|TRBJ2-7|.|TRBV6-5
TGTGCCAGCAGTTACTCGAACAGCGGGGATCACGAGCAGTACTTC
CASSYSNSGDHEQYF
>.|14|TRBJ1-2|few|TRBV30
TGTGCCTGGGACCACGGTGGAGGCACCTATGGCTACACCTTC
CAWDHGGGTYGYTF
>.|12|TRBJ2-2|.|TRBV6-5
TGTGCCAGCAGTCACGGGACCGGGGAGCTGTTTTTT
CASSHGTGELFF
>.|16|TRBJ2-7|.|TRBV5-1
TGCGCCAGCAGCCCTGTATCGGGCAGGGGCTCCTACGAGCAGTACTTC
CASSPVSGRGSYEQYF
>TRBD2|15|TRBJ2-4|few|TRBV7-6
TGTGCCAGCAGCCCCTTAGCCGGGAGGGAAAACATTCAGTACTTC
CASSPLAGRENIQYF
>.|13|TRBJ1-2|.|TRBV9
TGTGCCAGCAGCGTAGCACAACAATATGGCTACACCTTC
CASSVAQQYGYTF
>.|12|TRBJ2-5|.|TRBV29-1
TGCAGCGTTCGGTCAGGGAGGGAGACCCAGTACTTC
CSVRSGRETQYF
>.|11|TRBJ1-1|.|TRBV7-9
TGTGCCGGGACAATGAACACTGAAGCTTTCTTT
CAGTMNTEAFF
>TRBD2|14|TRBJ2-3|.|TRBV5-4
TGTGCCAGCAGACCGGGGGGGCCCGCAGATACGCAGTATTTT
CASRPGGPADTQYF
>TRBD1|15|TRBJ1-3|once|TRBV16
TGTGCCAGCAGCCGACAGGGGTTGAAAGGAAACACCATATATTTT
CASSRQGLKGNTIYF
>TRBD1|13|TRBJ1-2|few|TRBV6-5
TGTGCCAGCAGTTCCCACAGGGGGCGGGGCTACACCTTC
CASSSHRGRGYTF
>.|15|TRBJ2-6|few|TRBV5-1
TGCGCCAGCAGCTTTGAGGGCTTTGAGGCCAACGTCCTGACTTTC
CASSFEGFEANVLTF
>.|14|TRBJ2-7|.|TRBV18
TGTGCCAGCTCACCCGCCCGACAGGTCTACGAGCAGTACTTC
CASSPARQVYEQYF
>.|13|TRBJ2-2|.|TRBV18
TGTGCCAGCTCACCAACGGGTGGTGTGGAGCTGTTTTTT
CASSPTGGVELFF
>.|13|TRBJ2-7|.|TRBV7-2
TGTGCCAGCAGCTTAAAGCAGGATTACGAGCAGTACTTC
CASSLKQDYEQYF
>.|15|TRBJ1-5|.|TRBV9
TGTCCCAGCAGCGCCGAACAGGGTCGCAATCAGCCCCAGCATTTT
CPSSAEQGRNQPQHF
>TRBD2|15|TRBJ2-7|.|TRBV29-1
TGCAGCGTTTTGCTAGCGGGGGGGGTTTCCTACGAGCAGTACTTC
CSVLLAGGVSYEQYF
>.|16|TRBJ1-4|few|TRBV28
TGTGCCAGCAGTTTACCCAGGGAGGGAGGGGGTGAAAAACTGTTTTTT
CASSLPREGGGEKLFF
>TRBD1|15|TRBJ2-7|.|TRBV7-2
TGTGCCAGCAGCTTAGTCGGACAGGGGGTTGGCGAGCAGTACTTC
CASSLVGQGVGEQYF
>TRBD2|15|TRBJ2-1|.|TRBV2
TGTGCCAGCAGCGCGAGCGGGGGGGCGGTAAATGAGCAGTTCTTC
CASSASGGAVNEQFF
>TRBD1|15|TRBJ1-5|.|TRBV28
TGTGCCAGCAGTTTAGGGACAGGGGAAAATCAGCCCCAGCATTTT
CASSLGTGENQPQHF
>.|15|TRBJ1-3|.|TRBV6-5
TGTGCCAGCAGTCCGGACAGTCGCTCTGGAAACACCATATATTTT
CASSPDSRSGNTIYF
>TRBD1|15|TRBJ1-2|.|TRBV30
TGTGCCTGGAGCGCGACAGGGGCCCATGGCTATGGCTACACCTTC
CAWSATGAHGYGYTF
>.|15|TRBJ1-5|few|TRBV7-2
TGTGCCAGCAGCTTAGGTGGGGCAGGGTATCAGCCCCAGCATTTT
CASSLGGAGYQPQHF
>.|11|TRBJ2-7|few|TRBV10-2
TGCGCCAGCAGTGGCTCCCGGGAGCAGTACTTC
CASSGSREQYF
>TRBD1|15|TRBJ1-3|.|TRBV6-6
TGTGCCAGCAGTAAGGACAGGCCGGCAGGAAACACCATATATTTT
CASSKDRPAGNTIYF
>.|14|TRBJ1-1|few|TRBV10-1
TGCGCCAGCAGTGAGTCGACGGGAAACACTGAAGCTTTCTTT
CASSESTGNTEAFF
>.|15|TRBJ2-2|.|TRBV19
TGTGCCAGTAGTGGTACAGCTTCCACCACCGGGGAGCTGTTTTTT
CASSGTASTTGELFF
>.|14|TRBJ2-7|.|TRBV4-1
TGCGCCAGCAGCCAAGAAGTGAGTTCCTACGAGCAGTACTTC
CASSQEVSSYEQYF
>.|11|TRBJ1-2|.|TRBV6-1
TGTGCCAGCGAAGGGGGCTATGGCTACACCTTC
CASEGGYGYTF
>.|13|TRBJ2-1|.|TRBV1
TGCACCAGCAGCCTACTAGCGGGGAATGAGCAGTTCTTC
CTSSLLAGNEQFF
>TRBD2|17|TRBJ2-1|.|TRBV7-9
TGTGCCAGCAGCTTAGCTAGCGGGGGGGCCAAAGGAAATGAGCAGTTCTTC
CASSLASGGAKGNEQFF
>.|13|TRBJ1-5|few|TRBV19
TGTGCCAGTGCGAAGGGGCTCAATCAGCCCCAGCATTTT
CASAKGLNQPQHF
>.|15|TRBJ2-7|.|TRBV5-4
TGTCCCAGCAGCTTCCAGGGGTCACTCTCCTACGAGCAGTACTTC
CPSSFQGSLSYEQYF
>.|15|TRBJ2-5|.|TRBV7-2
TGTGCCAGCAGCTTGAATGGTCGGTACCAAGAGACCCAGTACTTC
CASSLNGRYQETQYF
>.|18|TRBJ2-5|.|TRBV6-1
TGTGCCAGCAGTGAAGTTTTGGGTTGGGCAGGTTCACAAGAGACCCAGTACTTC
CASSEVLGWAGSQETQYF
>TRBD2|17|TRBJ2-3|.|TRBV5-1
TGCGCCAGCTCGCTCTCGACCCGGACTAGTCAGACAGATACGCAGTATTTT
CASSLSTRTSQTDTQYF
>.|17|TRBJ1-6|.|TRBV7-9
TGTTCCAGCAGCTTAGGAAATGCAGGGGAGAGGAATTCACCCCTCCACTTT
CSSSLGNAGERNSPLHF
>.|13|TRBJ2-7|.|TRBV18
TGTGCCAGCTCACTCTACGACACCTACGAGCAGTACTTC
CASSLYDTYEQYF
>.|16|TRBJ1-3|.|TRBV4-3
TGCGCCAGCAGCCGCTCGAGCGATACCTCTGGAAACACCATATATTTT
CASSRSSDTSGNTIYF
>TRBD2|16|TRBJ2-3|few|TRBV5-1
TGCGCCAGCAGCTTGACTAGCGGGGGACGCACGGATACGCAGTATTTT
CASSLTSGGRTDTQYF
>TRBD1|13|TRBJ1-4|.|TRBV29-1
TGCAGCGCTACAGGGGAATCGAATGAAAAACTGTTTTTT
CSATGESNEKLFF
>.|11|TRBJ2-1|.|TRBV7-9
TGTGCCAGCAGCTCTCTCGATGAGCAGTTCTTC
CASSSLDEQFF
>TRBD1|14|TRBJ1-2|few|TRBV6-6
TGTGCCAGCAGTTATAGGGACAGGTTTAGTGACTACACCTTC
CASSYRDRFSDYTF